This T cell receptor (beta chain) appears in the sequencing data of a study of control samples from healthy donors and cancer patients. Method: immunoSEQ multiplex PCR; TCRdb's copy keeps in-frame clones and lacks some. The sample holds 120,000 to 150,000 clones, more than 90% seen once. The CDR3 totals 13 residues. Trimming removed 3 bases at V and 5 bases at J, with 10 bases between. Germline V gene data show CDR1 as MDHEN and CDR2 as SYDVKM. Material: blood. The chain joins TRBV28 to TRBJ1-1; no clear D. This receptor was obtained from a young man in good health. The CDR3 region is CASSFIGQTEAFF. The CDR3 region has the DNA TGTGCCAGCAGTTTTATCGGGCAAACTGAAGCTTTCTTT.